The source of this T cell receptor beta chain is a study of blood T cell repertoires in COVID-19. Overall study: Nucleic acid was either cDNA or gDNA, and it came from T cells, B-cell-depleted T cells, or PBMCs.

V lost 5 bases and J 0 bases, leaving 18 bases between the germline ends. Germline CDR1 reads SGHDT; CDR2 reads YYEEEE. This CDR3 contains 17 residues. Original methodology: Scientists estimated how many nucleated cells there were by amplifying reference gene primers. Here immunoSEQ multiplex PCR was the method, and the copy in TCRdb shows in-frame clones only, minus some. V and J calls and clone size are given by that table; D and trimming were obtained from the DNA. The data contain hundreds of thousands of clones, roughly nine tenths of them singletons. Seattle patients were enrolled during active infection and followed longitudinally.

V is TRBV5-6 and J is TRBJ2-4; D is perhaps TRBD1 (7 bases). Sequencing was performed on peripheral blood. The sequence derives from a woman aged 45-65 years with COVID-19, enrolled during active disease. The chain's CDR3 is CASSEVQGTPAKNIQYF. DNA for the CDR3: TGTGCCAGCAGTGAAGTACAGGGGACTCCAGCCAAAAACATTCAGTACTTC. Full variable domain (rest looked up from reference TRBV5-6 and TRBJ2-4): DAGVTQSPTHLIKTRGQQVTLRCSPKSGHDTVSWYQQALGQGPQFIFQYYEEEERQRGNFPDRFSGHQFPNYSSELNVNALLLGDSALYLCASSEVQGTPAKNIQYFGAGTRLSVL.